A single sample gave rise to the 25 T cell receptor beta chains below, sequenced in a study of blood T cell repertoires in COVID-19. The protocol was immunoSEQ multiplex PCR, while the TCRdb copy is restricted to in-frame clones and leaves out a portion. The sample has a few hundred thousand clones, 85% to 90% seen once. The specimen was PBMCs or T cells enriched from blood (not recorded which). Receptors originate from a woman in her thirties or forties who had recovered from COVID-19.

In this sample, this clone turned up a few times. The CDR3 here is CASSLGGYEQYF. CDR3 coding DNA: TGTGCCAGCAGCTTGGGAGGGTACGAGCAGTACTTC. The rearrangement links TRBV5-4 to TRBJ2-7; a weak D match, TRBD2 (5 bases). This CDR3 has 12 amino acids. Per the germline V gene, CDR1 is SGHNT and CDR2 is YYREEE (reference sequence). V shed 0 bases and J shed 4 bases, with 5 bases lying between them.

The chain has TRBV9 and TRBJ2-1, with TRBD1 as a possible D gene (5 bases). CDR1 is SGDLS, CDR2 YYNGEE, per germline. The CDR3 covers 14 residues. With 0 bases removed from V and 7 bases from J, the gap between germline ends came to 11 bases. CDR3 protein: CASSVVPGWNEQFF. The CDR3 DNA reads TGTGCCAGCAGCGTAGTTCCAGGGTGGAATGAGCAGTTCTTC.

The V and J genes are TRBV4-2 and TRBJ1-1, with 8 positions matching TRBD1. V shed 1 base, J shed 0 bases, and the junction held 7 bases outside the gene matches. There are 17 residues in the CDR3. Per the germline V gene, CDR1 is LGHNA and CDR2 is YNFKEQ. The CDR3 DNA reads TGTGCCAGCAGCCAAGTAGCAGGGGGCGGTCTGAACACTGAAGCTTTCTTT. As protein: CASSQVAGGGLNTEAFF.

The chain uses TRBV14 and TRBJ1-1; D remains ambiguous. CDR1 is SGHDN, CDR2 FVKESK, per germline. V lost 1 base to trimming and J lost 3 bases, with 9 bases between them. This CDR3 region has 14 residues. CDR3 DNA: TGTGCCAGCAGCCAAGCTGGGCGGGACACTGAAGCTTTCTTT. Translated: CASSQAGRDTEAFF.

CDR3 nucleotide sequence: TGTGCCAGTAGTATAGATAAAGGGGCAGGCTACACCTTC. It yields the protein CASSIDKGAGYTF. The chain is built from TRBV19 and TRBJ1-2; tentative D call: TRBD1 (5 bases). This CDR3 has 13 residues. Germline CDR1 and CDR2: LNHDA and SQIVND (reference sequence). The V gene lost 0 bases and the J gene lost 8 bases, with 10 bases spanning the gap.

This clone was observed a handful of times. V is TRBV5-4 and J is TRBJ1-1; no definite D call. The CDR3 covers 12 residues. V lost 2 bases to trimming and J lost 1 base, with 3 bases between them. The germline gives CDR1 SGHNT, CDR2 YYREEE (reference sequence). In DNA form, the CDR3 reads TGTGCCAGCAGCTTCCGGAACACTGAAGCTTTCTTT. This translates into CASSFRNTEAFF. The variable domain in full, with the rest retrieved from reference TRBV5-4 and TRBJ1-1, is ETGVTQSPTHLIKTRGQQVTLRCSSQSGHNTVSWYQQALGQGPQFIFQYYREEENGRGNFPPRFSGLQFPNYSSELNVNALELDDSALYLCASSFRNTEAFFGQGTRLTVV.

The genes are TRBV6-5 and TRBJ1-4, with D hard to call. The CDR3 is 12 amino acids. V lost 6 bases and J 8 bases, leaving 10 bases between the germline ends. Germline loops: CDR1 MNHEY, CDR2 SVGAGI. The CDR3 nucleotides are TGTGCCAGCAGCAACAGTGGAGAAAAACTGTTTTTT. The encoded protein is CASSNSGEKLFF.

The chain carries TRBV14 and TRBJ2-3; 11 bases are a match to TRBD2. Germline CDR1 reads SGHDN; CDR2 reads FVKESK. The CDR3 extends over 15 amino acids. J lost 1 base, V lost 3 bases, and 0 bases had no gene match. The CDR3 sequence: CASSQTSGGTDTQYF. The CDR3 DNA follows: TGTGCCAGCAGCCAGACTAGCGGGGGCACAGATACGCAGTATTTT.

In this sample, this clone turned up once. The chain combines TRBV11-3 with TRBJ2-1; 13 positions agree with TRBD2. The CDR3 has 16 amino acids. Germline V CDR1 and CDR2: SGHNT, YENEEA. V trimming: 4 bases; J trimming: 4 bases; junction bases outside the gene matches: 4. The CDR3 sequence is CASSSRTSGRYNEQFF. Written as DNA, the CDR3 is TGTGCCAGCAGCTCCAGGACTAGCGGGAGATACAATGAGCAGTTCTTC. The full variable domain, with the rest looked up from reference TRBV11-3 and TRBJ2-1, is EAGVVQSPRYKIIEKKQPVAFWCNPISGHNTLYWYLQNLGQGPELLIRYENEEAVDDSQLPKDRFSAERLKGVDSTLKIQPAELGDSAVYLCASSSRTSGRYNEQFFGPGTRLTVL.

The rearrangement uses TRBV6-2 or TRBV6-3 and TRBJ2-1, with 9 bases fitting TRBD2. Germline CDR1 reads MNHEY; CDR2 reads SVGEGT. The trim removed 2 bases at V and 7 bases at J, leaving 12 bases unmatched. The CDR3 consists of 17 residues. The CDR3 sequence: CASSYPPLAGETNEQFF. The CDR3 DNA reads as TGTGCCAGCAGTTACCCCCCTTTAGCGGGAGAAACGAATGAGCAGTTCTTC.

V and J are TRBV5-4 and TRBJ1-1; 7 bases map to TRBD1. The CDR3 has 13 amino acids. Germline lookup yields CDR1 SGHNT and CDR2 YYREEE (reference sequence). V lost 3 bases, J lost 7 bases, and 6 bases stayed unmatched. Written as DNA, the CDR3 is TGTGCCAGCAGCTCACAGGGGATGGGTGAAGCTTTCTTT. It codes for CASSSQGMGEAFF.

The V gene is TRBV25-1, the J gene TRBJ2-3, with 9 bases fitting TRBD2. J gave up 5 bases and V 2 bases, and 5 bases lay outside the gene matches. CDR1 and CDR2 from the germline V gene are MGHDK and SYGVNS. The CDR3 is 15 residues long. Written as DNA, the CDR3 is TGTGCCAGCAGTGAACGGCGGGAGGGCCGAGATACGCAGTATTTT. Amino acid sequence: CASSERREGRDTQYF.

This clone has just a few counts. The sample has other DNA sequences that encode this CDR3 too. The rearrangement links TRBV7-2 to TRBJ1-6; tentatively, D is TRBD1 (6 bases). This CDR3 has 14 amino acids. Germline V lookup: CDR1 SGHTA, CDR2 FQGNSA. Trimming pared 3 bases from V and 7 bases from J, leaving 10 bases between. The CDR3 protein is CASSFRQGNSPLHF. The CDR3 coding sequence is TGTGCCAGCAGCTTCCGGCAGGGGAATTCACCCCTCCACTTT.

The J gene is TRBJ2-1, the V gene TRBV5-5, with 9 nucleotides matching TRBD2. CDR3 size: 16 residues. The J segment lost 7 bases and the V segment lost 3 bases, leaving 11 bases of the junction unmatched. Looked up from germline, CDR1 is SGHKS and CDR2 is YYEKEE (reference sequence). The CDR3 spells CASSSHGSGSPNEQFF. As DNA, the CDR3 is TGTGCCAGCAGCTCACACGGTAGCGGGAGTCCAAATGAGCAGTTCTTC.

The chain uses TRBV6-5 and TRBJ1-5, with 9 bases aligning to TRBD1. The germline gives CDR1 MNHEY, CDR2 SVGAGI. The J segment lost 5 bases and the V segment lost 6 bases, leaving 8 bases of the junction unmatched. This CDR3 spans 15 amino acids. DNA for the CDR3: TGTGCCAGCAGCAAGCTCAGACAGGGGGATCAGCCCCAGCATTTT. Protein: CASSKLRQGDQPQHF.

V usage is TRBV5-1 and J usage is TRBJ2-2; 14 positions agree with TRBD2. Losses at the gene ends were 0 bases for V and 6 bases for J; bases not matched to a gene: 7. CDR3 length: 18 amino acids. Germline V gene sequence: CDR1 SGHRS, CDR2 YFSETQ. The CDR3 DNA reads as TGCGCCAGCAGCTTGGCCGGGACTAGCGGGAGATCGGCCGGGGAGCTGTTTTTT. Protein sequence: CASSLAGTSGRSAGELFF.

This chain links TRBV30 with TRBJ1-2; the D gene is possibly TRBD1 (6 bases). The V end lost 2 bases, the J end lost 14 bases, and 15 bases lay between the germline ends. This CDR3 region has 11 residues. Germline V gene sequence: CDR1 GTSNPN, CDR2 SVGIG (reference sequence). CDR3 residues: CAWSSATGRTF. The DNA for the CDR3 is TGTGCCTGGAGTTCCGCCACAGGGCGTACCTTC.

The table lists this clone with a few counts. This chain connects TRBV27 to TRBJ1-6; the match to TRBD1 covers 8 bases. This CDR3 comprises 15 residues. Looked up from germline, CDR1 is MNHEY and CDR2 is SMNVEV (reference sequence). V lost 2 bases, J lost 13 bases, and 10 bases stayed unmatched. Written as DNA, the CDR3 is TGTGCCAGCAGTTTAAACCCAGGGGGCGCGGTGCCCCTCCACTTT. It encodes CASSLNPGGAVPLHF.

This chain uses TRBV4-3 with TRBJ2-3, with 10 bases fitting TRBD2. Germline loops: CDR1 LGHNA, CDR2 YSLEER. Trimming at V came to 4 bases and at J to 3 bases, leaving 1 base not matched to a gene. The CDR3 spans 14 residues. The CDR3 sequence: CASSPSGRTDTQYF. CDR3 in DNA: TGCGCCAGCAGCCCTAGCGGGAGAACAGATACGCAGTATTTT.

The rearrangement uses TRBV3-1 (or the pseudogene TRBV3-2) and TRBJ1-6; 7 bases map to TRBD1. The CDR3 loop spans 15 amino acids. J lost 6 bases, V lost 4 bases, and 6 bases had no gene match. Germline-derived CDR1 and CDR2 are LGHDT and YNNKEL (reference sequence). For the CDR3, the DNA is TGTGCCAGCAGCCCCTCGGACAGGTTTAATTCACCCCTCCACTTT. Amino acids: CASSPSDRFNSPLHF.

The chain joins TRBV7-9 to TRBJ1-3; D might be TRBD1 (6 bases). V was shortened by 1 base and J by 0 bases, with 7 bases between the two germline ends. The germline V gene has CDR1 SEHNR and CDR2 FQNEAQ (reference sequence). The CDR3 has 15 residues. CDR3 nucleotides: TGTGCCAGCAGCTTAGTAGGGGGCTCTGGAAACACCATATATTTT. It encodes CASSLVGGSGNTIYF. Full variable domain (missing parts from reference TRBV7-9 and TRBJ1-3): DTGVSQNPRHKITKRGQNVTFRCDPISEHNRLYWYRQTLGQGPEFLTYFQNEAQLEKSRLLSDRFSAERPKGSFSTLEIQRTEQGDSAMYLCASSLVGGSGNTIYFGEGSWLTVV.

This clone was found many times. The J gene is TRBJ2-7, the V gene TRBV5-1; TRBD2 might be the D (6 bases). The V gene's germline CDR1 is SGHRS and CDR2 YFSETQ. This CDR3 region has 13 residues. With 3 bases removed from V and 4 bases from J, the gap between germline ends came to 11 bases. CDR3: CASSYSGGYEQYF. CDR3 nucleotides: TGCGCCAGCAGCTATTCCGGGGGTTACGAGCAGTACTTC.

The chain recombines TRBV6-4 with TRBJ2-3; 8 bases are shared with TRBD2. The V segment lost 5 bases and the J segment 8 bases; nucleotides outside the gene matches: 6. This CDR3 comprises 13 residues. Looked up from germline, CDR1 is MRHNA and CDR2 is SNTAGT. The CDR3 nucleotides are TGTGCCAGCAGTCCGGGACTAGGTGCTACGCAGTATTTT. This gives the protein CASSPGLGATQYF.

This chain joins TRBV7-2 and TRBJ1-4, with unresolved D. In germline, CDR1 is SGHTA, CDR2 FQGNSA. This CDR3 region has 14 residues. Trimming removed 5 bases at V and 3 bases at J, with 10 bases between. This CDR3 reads CASSPFASNEKLFF. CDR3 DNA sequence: TGTGCCAGCAGCCCCTTCGCGTCTAATGAAAAACTGTTTTTT.

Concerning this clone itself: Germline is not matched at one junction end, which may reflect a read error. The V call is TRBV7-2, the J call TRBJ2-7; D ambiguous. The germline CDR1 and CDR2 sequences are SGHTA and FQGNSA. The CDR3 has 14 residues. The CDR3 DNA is TGTGCCAGCAGTTTAGCCGGTTCCCTCTACGAGCAGTACTTC. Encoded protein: CASSLAGSLYEQYF.